The clone carrying this TCR beta chain was observed at least ten times. Antigen unknown. These data are taken from a study of CD8 T cells in ankylosing spondylitis. Germline V gene data show CDR1 as SGHTA and CDR2 as FQGNSA. This CDR3 region has 13 residues. The germline V and J ends were trimmed by 5 bases and 3 bases, with 9 bases remaining between them. Using its own MiXCR run on the 5' RACE reads, TCRdb lists one record per CDR3 protein. There are approximately 260,000 distinct CDR3 sequences in the sample; 8.6% occur only once, and 6.8% lies in the top ten. Overall study results and limits: Characteristic, it appeared, of ankylosing spondylitis blood was a TCR beta motif of eight or nine highly homologous variants.

J is TRBJ2-3 and V is TRBV7-2; D is undetermined. This clonotype originated in a male donor with ankylosing spondylitis or in good health (not recorded which). The sequenced sample consisted of blood, either unsorted or a sorted T cell fraction (not recorded which). CDR3 bases: TGTGCCAGCAGCCCGCTTCGAACAGATACGCAGTATTTT. It translates to CASSPLRTDTQYF.